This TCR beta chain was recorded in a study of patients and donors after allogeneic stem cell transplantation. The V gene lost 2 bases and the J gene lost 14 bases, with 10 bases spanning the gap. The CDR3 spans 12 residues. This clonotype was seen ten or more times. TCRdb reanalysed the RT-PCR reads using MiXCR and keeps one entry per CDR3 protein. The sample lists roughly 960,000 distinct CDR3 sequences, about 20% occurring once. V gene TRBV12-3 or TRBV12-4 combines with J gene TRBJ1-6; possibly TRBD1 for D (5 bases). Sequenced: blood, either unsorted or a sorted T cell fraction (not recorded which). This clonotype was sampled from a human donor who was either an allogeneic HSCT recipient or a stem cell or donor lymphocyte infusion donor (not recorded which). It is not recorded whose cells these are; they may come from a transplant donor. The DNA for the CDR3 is TGTGCCAGCAGTTTACTGGGGGTGGCCCTCCACTTT. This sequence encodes CASSLLGVALHF.